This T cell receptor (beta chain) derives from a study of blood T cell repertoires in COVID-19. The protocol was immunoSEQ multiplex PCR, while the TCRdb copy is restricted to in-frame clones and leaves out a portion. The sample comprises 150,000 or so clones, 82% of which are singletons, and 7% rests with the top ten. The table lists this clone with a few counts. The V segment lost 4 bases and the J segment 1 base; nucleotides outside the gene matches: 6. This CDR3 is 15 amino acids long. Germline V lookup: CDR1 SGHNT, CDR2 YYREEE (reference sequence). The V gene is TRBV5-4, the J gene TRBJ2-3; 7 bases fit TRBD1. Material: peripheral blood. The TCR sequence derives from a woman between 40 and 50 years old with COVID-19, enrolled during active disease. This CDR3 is CASSPRQGRTDTQYF. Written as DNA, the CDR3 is TGTGCCAGCAGCCCAAGACAGGGACGCACAGATACGCAGTATTTT. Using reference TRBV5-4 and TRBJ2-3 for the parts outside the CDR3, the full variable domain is ETGVTQSPTHLIKTRGQQVTLRCSSQSGHNTVSWYQQALGQGPQFIFQYYREEENGRGNFPPRFSGLQFPNYSSELNVNALELDDSALYLCASSPRQGRTDTQYFGPGTRLTVL.